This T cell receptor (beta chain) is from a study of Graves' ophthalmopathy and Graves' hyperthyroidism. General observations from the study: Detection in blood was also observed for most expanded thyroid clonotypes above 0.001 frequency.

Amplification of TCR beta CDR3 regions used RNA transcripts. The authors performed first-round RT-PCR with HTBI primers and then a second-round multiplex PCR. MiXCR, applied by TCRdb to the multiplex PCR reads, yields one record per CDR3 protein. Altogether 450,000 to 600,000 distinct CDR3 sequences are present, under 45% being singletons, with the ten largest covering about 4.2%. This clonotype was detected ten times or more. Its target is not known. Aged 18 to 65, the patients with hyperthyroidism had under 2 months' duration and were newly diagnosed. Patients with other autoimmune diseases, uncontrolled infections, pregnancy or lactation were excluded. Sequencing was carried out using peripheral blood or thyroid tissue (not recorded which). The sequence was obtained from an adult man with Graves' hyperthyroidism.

The CDR3 reads CATSDHRGGIYEQYF. CDR3 nucleotides: TGTGCCACCAGTGATCACAGGGGCGGGATCTACGAGCAGTACTTC. The chain couples TRBV24-1 to TRBJ2-7; TRBD1 is a possible D gene (7 bases). The length of the CDR3 is 15 residues. With 3 bases removed from V and 3 bases from J, the gap between germline ends came to 14 bases. Per the germline V gene, CDR1 is KGHDR and CDR2 is SFDVKD.